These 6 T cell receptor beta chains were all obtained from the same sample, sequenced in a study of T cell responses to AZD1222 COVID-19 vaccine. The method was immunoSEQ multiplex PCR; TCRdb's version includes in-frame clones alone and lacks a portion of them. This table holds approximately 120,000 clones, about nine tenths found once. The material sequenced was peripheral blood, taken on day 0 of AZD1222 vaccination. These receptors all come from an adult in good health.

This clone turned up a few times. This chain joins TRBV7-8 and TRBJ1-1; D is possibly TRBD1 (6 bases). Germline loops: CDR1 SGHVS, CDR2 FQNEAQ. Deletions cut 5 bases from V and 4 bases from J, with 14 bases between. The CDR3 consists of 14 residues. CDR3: CASSPGHLSTEAFF. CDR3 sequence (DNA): TGTGCCAGCAGCCCGGGACACCTCTCCACTGAAGCTTTCTTT.

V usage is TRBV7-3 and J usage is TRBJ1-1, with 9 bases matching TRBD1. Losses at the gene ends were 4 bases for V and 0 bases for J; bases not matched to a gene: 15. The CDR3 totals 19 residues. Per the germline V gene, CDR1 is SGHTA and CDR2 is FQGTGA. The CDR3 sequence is CASSSNHLPGTGLNTEAFF. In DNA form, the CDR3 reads TGTGCCAGCAGCTCCAACCACCTCCCCGGGACAGGGTTGAACACTGAAGCTTTCTTT.

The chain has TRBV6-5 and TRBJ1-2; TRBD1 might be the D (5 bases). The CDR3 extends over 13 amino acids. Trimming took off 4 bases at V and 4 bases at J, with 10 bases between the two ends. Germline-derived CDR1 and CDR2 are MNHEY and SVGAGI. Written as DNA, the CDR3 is TGTGCCAGCAGTTTCGACAGCTTCTATGGCTACACCTTC. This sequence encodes CASSFDSFYGYTF.

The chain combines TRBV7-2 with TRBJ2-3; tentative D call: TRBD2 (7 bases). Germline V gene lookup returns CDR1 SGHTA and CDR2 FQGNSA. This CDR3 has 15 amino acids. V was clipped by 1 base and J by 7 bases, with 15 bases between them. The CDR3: CASSLVGGAANTQYF. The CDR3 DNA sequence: TGTGCCAGCAGCTTAGTTGGGGGGGCGGCAAATACGCAGTATTTT.

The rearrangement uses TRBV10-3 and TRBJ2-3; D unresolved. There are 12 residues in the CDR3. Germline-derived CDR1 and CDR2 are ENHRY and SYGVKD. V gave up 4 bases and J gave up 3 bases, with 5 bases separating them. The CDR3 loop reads CAISVGTDTQYF. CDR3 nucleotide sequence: TGTGCCATCAGTGTAGGTACAGATACGCAGTATTTT.

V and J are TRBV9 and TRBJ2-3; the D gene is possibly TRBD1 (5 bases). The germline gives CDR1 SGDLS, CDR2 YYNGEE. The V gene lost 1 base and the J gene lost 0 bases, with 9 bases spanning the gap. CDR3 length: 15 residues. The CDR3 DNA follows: TGTGCCAGCAGCGTACAGGGAACTAGCACAGATACGCAGTATTTT. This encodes CASSVQGTSTDTQYF.